Following are 19 T cell receptor beta chains from one sample sequenced in a study of neoadjuvant anti-PD-1 for oral cavity cancer. The table came from immunoSEQ multiplex PCR; TCRdb's copy has only in-frame clones and leaves some out. Of over 65,000 clones detected, about 90% appear once; the ten largest clones hold around 3%. Time point indicated: after neoadjuvant nivolumab, at surgical resection. Sequences were derived from PBMCs, sampled after nivolumab (anti-PD-1) treatment. The receptors derive from a person aged 40 to 85 with oral cavity squamous cell carcinoma.

The chain couples TRBV2 to TRBJ1-4; maybe TRBD1 (5 bases). Per the germline V gene, CDR1 is SNHLY and CDR2 is FYNNEI. The CDR3 runs 12 residues. V was shortened by 6 bases and J by 8 bases, with 10 bases between the two germline ends. The CDR3 sequence is CASRGTGEKLFF. The CDR3 DNA is TGTGCCAGCAGGGGGACGGGGGAAAAACTGTTTTTT.

The chain carries TRBV6-1 and TRBJ1-2; unclear D gene. Per the germline V gene, CDR1 is MNHNS and CDR2 is SASEGT. V dropped 8 bases and J dropped 3 bases, with 19 bases sitting between them. This CDR3 contains 15 residues. The CDR3 sequence: CASARDTYMDYGYTF. Written as DNA, the CDR3 is TGTGCCAGCGCCCGAGATACCTATATGGACTATGGCTACACCTTC.

The chain combines TRBV6-1 with TRBJ2-7; a possible D gene is TRBD1 (6 bases). The CDR3 is 15 amino acids. V was cut by 6 bases and J by 7 bases, with 22 bases left in between. Germline loops: CDR1 MNHNS, CDR2 SASEGT. The DNA of the CDR3 is TGTGCCAGCAGCTACCCGGGACATTCTCCCTCAGAGCAGTACTTC. Its translation is CASSYPGHSPSEQYF.

Here the CDR3 reads CASKVSGGAGDTQYF. In DNA form, the CDR3 reads TGTGCCAGCAAAGTTAGCGGGGGGGCAGGAGATACGCAGTATTTT. This chain uses TRBV6-5 with TRBJ2-3; 11 nucleotides agree with TRBD2. Germline assignment: CDR1 MNHEY and CDR2 SVGAGI. The length of the CDR3 is 15 residues. J was trimmed by 5 bases and V by 7 bases; bases with no gene match: 8.

This chain joins TRBV7-9 and TRBJ1-4; a possible D gene is TRBD1 (5 bases). Germline CDR1 and CDR2: SEHNR and FQNEAQ (reference sequence). This CDR3 spans 15 amino acids. V was shortened by 4 bases and J by 3 bases, with 12 bases between the two germline ends. CDR3 nucleotide sequence: TGTGCCAGCAGCTCGGCAGGGATGCCTAATGAAAAACTGTTTTTT. It codes for CASSSAGMPNEKLFF.

The rearrangement uses TRBV11-2 and TRBJ1-4, with 10 bases that match TRBD1. The CDR3 is 15 residues long. Per germline, CDR1 SGHAT and CDR2 FQNNGV. Trimming cost V 4 bases and J 7 bases; bases outside gene matches: 6. This CDR3 reads CASSSAGTGAEKLFF. The CDR3 DNA is TGTGCCAGCAGCTCGGCCGGGACAGGGGCTGAAAAACTGTTTTTT.

The rearrangement uses TRBV11-3 and TRBJ2-7; 7 bases fit TRBD1. The J segment lost 5 bases and the V segment lost 1 base, leaving 5 bases of the junction unmatched. CDR3 length equals 14 residues. Per germline, CDR1 SGHNT and CDR2 YENEEA. CDR3 nucleotides: TGTGCCAGCAGCTTAGGACAGGGTAACAACGAGCAGTACTTC. It translates to CASSLGQGNNEQYF.

The genes are TRBV25-1 and TRBJ2-7, with 9 bases aligning to TRBD1. The J segment lost 3 bases and the V segment lost 5 bases, leaving 11 bases of the junction unmatched. The germline gives CDR1 MGHDK, CDR2 SYGVNS. The CDR3 spans 16 residues. The DNA of the CDR3 is TGTGCCAGCAGTAATTACAGGGGGCGAAAGGACTACGAGCAGTACTTC. The encoded protein is CASSNYRGRKDYEQYF.

V usage is TRBV28 and J usage is TRBJ2-3; 9 positions match TRBD2. This CDR3 has 15 amino acids. V trimming: 7 bases; J trimming: 4 bases; junction bases outside the gene matches: 9. In germline, CDR1 is MDHEN, CDR2 SYDVKM. The CDR3 spells CASNRLAVGADTQYF. In DNA form, the CDR3 reads TGTGCCAGCAATAGACTAGCGGTAGGAGCAGATACGCAGTATTTT.

CDR3 protein: CASSQDRQETQYF. DNA for the CDR3: TGCGCCAGCAGCCAAGATCGCCAAGAGACCCAGTACTTC. This chain joins TRBV4-1 and TRBJ2-5; no reliable D call. CDR3 length: 13 residues. Germline V gene sequence: CDR1 MGHRA, CDR2 YSYEKL. The germline V and J ends were trimmed by 0 bases and 1 base, with 3 bases remaining between them.

The chain uses TRBV6-1 and TRBJ1-1, with no clear D. The CDR3 runs 13 residues. V lost 4 bases to trimming and J lost 1 base, with 7 bases between them. Germline CDR1 reads MNHNS; CDR2 reads SASEGT. CDR3 amino acids: CASSGYGNTEAFF. The CDR3 nucleotides are TGTGCCAGCAGTGGGTACGGGAACACTGAAGCTTTCTTT.

The V call is TRBV5-1, the J call TRBJ2-5; 8 bases line up with TRBD1. The junction had 15 bases not matched to a gene; V was cut back by 4 bases and J by 4 bases. CDR1 and CDR2 (germline): SGHRS, YFSETQ. This CDR3 has 17 amino acids. Here the CDR3 DNA reads TGCGCCAGCAGCCAAACCGGGACAGGCCTCTCGAGAGAGACCCAGTACTTC. Amino acid sequence: CASSQTGTGLSRETQYF. Based on the CDR3 plus reference TRBV5-1 and TRBJ2-5, the full variable domain is KAGVTQTPRYLIKTRGQQVTLSCSPISGHRSVSWYQQTPGQGLQFLFEYFSETQRNKGNFPGRFSGRQFSNSRSEMNVSTLELGDSALYLCASSQTGTGLSRETQYFGPGTRLLVL.

This clone has just one count. This sequence joins TRBV19 and TRBJ2-7; perhaps TRBD2 as D (6 bases). The CDR3 is made up of 14 amino acids. Germline V gives CDR1 LNHDA, CDR2 SQIVND (reference sequence). V gave up 5 bases and J gave up 2 bases, with 13 bases separating them. The CDR3 DNA sequence: TGTGCCAGTAGTGTGGGACTGGGACCCTACGAGCAGTACTTC. Encoded protein: CASSVGLGPYEQYF.

This clone was seen once. The J gene is TRBJ2-1, the V gene TRBV7-9; D is uncertain. CDR3 size: 16 residues. With 4 bases removed from V and 1 base from J, the gap between germline ends came to 14 bases. Looked up from germline, CDR1 is SEHNR and CDR2 is FQNEAQ (reference sequence). This chain's CDR3 is CASSSWLALSYNEQFF. In nucleotides, the CDR3 is TGTGCCAGCAGCTCCTGGTTAGCCCTGTCCTACAATGAGCAGTTCTTC. Using reference TRBV7-9 and TRBJ2-1 for the parts outside the CDR3, the full variable domain is DTGVSQNPRHKITKRGQNVTFRCDPISEHNRLYWYRQTLGQGPEFLTYFQNEAQLEKSRLLSDRFSAERPKGSFSTLEIQRTEQGDSAMYLCASSSWLALSYNEQFFGPGTRLTVL.

J is TRBJ2-1 and V is TRBV19; TRBD2 matches 12 bases. The germline V gene encodes CDR1 LNHDA and CDR2 SQIVND (reference sequence). The V and J ends lost 7 bases and 4 bases, in that order; junction bases with no gene match: 8. The CDR3 extends over 16 amino acids. CDR3 bases: TGTGCCAGTACCACACACGGACTAGCGGGGTACAATGAGCAGTTCTTC. This sequence encodes CASTTHGLAGYNEQFF. The whole variable domain, filled in from reference TRBV19 and TRBJ2-1, reads DGGITQSPKYLFRKEGQNVTLSCEQNLNHDAMYWYRQDPGQGLRLIYYSQIVNDFQKGDIAEGYSVSREKKESFPLTVTSAQKNPTAFYLCASTTHGLAGYNEQFFGPGTRLTVL.

This chain links TRBV19 with TRBJ2-5; 7 nucleotides align to TRBD2. Germline values: CDR1 LNHDA, CDR2 SQIVND (reference sequence). V was clipped by 6 bases and J by 1 base; unmatched bases: 8. The CDR3 has 15 residues. CDR3 in amino acids: CASRGAASGQETQYF. CDR3 bases: TGTGCCAGTAGAGGCGCGGCTAGCGGCCAAGAGACCCAGTACTTC.

V is TRBV7-3 and J is TRBJ1-1, with D maybe TRBD1 (6 bases). Germline CDR1 is SGHTA and CDR2 is FQGTGA. V was clipped by 4 bases and J by 3 bases, with 12 bases between them. The CDR3 spans 14 residues. The CDR3 reads CASSSSGGHTEAFF. DNA for the CDR3: TGTGCCAGCAGCTCATCGGGGGGGCACACTGAAGCTTTCTTT.

This chain joins TRBV6-6 and TRBJ1-3; D gene unclear. Deletions cut 2 bases from V and 4 bases from J, with 12 bases between. There are 15 residues in the CDR3. Germline V gene data show CDR1 as MNHNY and CDR2 as SVGAGI (reference sequence). The CDR3 DNA reads TGTGCCAGCAGTTACCCAGGTTCTGAGGGAAACACCATATATTTT. This sequence encodes CASSYPGSEGNTIYF.

This clone was seen once. The CDR3 DNA sequence: TGTGCCAGTAGTATGCGCGGAGTAGGGACAGGGGTGTCCTACGAGCAGTACTTC. Its translation is CASSMRGVGTGVSYEQYF. The J gene is TRBJ2-7, the V gene TRBV19, with 10 nucleotides matching TRBD1. V lost 3 bases and J lost 1; bases outside the gene matches: 12. This CDR3 comprises 18 residues. Germline loops: CDR1 LNHDA, CDR2 SQIVND (reference sequence). Supplemented by reference TRBV19 and TRBJ2-7, the full variable domain reads DGGITQSPKYLFRKEGQNVTLSCEQNLNHDAMYWYRQDPGQGLRLIYYSQIVNDFQKGDIAEGYSVSREKKESFPLTVTSAQKNPTAFYLCASSMRGVGTGVSYEQYFGPGTRLTVT.